This T cell receptor (beta chain) was identified in a study of CXCR3-negative and CXCR3-positive naive CD8 T cells. Study-wide results and limits: Both naive subsets showed comparably high diversity, and memory CD8+ cells showed much lower diversity. Hydrophobicity of TRB CDR3s was greater in CXCR3-positive naive cells than in CXCR3-negative naive cells.

Every CD8+ subset sample held a few hundred thousand flow-sorted cells, done in triplicate. The CD45RO-CCR7+CD27+CD95- phenotype denoted naive CD8+ T cells. There are 13 residues in the CDR3. Germline V gives CDR1 MNHGY, CDR2 SVAAGI. All TRB cDNA libraries came from 5' RACE performed with UMI labels. TCRdb re-called the 5' RACE reads, yielding one record per CDR3 amino acid sequence without DNA. This sample's clone table lists under 85,000 distinct CDR3 sequences. Regarding this clonotype: Antigen specificity is unknown.

This clonotype was obtained from a human donor in good health. Some clones in this sample may be carry-over from other donors' samples. Sequencing input: naive CXCR3+ CD8+ T cells from blood. The subset denotes: CD45RO-CCR7+CD27+CD95- naive CD8+ T cells expressing CXCR3 (TNR3+). The genes are TRBV6-9 and TRBJ2-7; the D gene TCRdb calls, TRBD1, cannot be checked with no DNA. The CDR3 here is CASSPTGFYEQYF.